A selection of T cell receptor beta chains follows, all from one sample in a study of cytomegalovirus exposure and HLA in healthy donors. Profiled with immunoSEQ multiplex PCR; TCRdb holds only in-frame clones, not every one. This sample has about 78,000 clones, with almost 97% found just once. The sample taken for sequencing was PBMCs. These receptors originate from a man between 18 and 35 years old in good health and CMV-seropositive. Both conserved end residues are trimmed from each CDR3. The order of the fields is clone size, CDR3 length, D gene, V gene, J gene, CDR3 protein. The D gene is left open where the match is weak. Rows give clone size only sometimes, using once, few, many, or a class for an expanded clone.

clone_size: .; cdr3_length: 13; d_call: TRBD1; v_call: TRBV6-5; j_call: TRBJ2-6; cdr3_aa: ASTLRGPGANVLT
clone_size: .; cdr3_length: 13; d_call: .; v_call: TRBV6-5; j_call: TRBJ2-2; cdr3_aa: ASSYVRGNTGELF
clone_size: once; cdr3_length: 11; d_call: TRBD2; v_call: TRBV5-1; j_call: TRBJ2-7; cdr3_aa: ASSLGAGDEQY
clone_size: .; cdr3_length: 13; d_call: .; v_call: TRBV27; j_call: TRBJ2-7; cdr3_aa: ASSDSGVNSYEQY
clone_size: .; cdr3_length: 12; d_call: TRBD1; v_call: TRBV11-1; j_call: TRBJ1-2; cdr3_aa: ASSLTGTVYGYT
clone_size: .; cdr3_length: 15; d_call: TRBD1; v_call: TRBV28; j_call: TRBJ1-2; cdr3_aa: ASRATGVNPVFPKAA
clone_size: .; cdr3_length: 15; d_call: TRBD2; v_call: TRBV4-1; j_call: TRBJ2-3; cdr3_aa: ASSQVAGGPITDTQY
clone_size: .; cdr3_length: 12; d_call: .; v_call: TRBV27; j_call: TRBJ2-3; cdr3_aa: ASSLERSTDTQY
clone_size: .; cdr3_length: 9; d_call: .; v_call: TRBV27; j_call: TRBJ2-5; cdr3_aa: ASSLYGTQY
clone_size: .; cdr3_length: 16; d_call: TRBD1; v_call: TRBV7-8; j_call: TRBJ1-5; cdr3_aa: ASSSPRQGARGNQPQH
clone_size: .; cdr3_length: 13; d_call: TRBD1; v_call: TRBV10-3; j_call: TRBJ2-5; cdr3_aa: AISLGQGASETQY
clone_size: .; cdr3_length: 14; d_call: TRBD2; v_call: TRBV5-1; j_call: TRBJ2-5; cdr3_aa: ASRTGASGNQETQY
clone_size: once; cdr3_length: 13; d_call: TRBD1; v_call: TRBV9; j_call: TRBJ1-4; cdr3_aa: ASSGQGKAKGKLF
clone_size: .; cdr3_length: 12; d_call: TRBD1; v_call: TRBV28; j_call: TRBJ2-7; cdr3_aa: ASSLNRGLYEQY
clone_size: .; cdr3_length: 13; d_call: TRBD1; v_call: TRBV5-1; j_call: TRBJ1-4; cdr3_aa: ASSLGGTGGEKLF
clone_size: .; cdr3_length: 11; d_call: TRBD1; v_call: TRBV10-3; j_call: TRBJ1-1; cdr3_aa: AIMQRGRTEAF
clone_size: .; cdr3_length: 11; d_call: .; v_call: TRBV11-3; j_call: TRBJ1-1; cdr3_aa: ASSLDRDTEAF
clone_size: .; cdr3_length: 11; d_call: TRBD1; v_call: TRBV30; j_call: TRBJ1-2; cdr3_aa: AWSAGTEYGYT
clone_size: .; cdr3_length: 13; d_call: .; v_call: TRBV6-5; j_call: TRBJ2-7; cdr3_aa: ASSYVQGSAYEQY
clone_size: .; cdr3_length: 11; d_call: TRBD1; v_call: TRBV29-1; j_call: TRBJ1-1; cdr3_aa: SVYRGGSTEAF
clone_size: .; cdr3_length: 11; d_call: .; v_call: TRBV7-9; j_call: TRBJ1-2; cdr3_aa: ASSNEGPGGYT
clone_size: .; cdr3_length: 16; d_call: TRBD2; v_call: TRBV4-2; j_call: TRBJ2-3; cdr3_aa: ASSQGLPGGASTDTQY
clone_size: .; cdr3_length: 15; d_call: TRBD1; v_call: TRBV9; j_call: TRBJ1-2; cdr3_aa: ASSVDYGTGTSYGYT
clone_size: .; cdr3_length: 12; d_call: TRBD2; v_call: TRBV28; j_call: TRBJ2-1; cdr3_aa: ASSFPGTMPEQF
clone_size: .; cdr3_length: 12; d_call: .; v_call: TRBV27; j_call: TRBJ1-4; cdr3_aa: ASTPGGGSEKLF
clone_size: .; cdr3_length: 11; d_call: .; v_call: TRBV6-5; j_call: TRBJ2-1; cdr3_aa: ASSFLGGNEQF
clone_size: .; cdr3_length: 12; d_call: .; v_call: TRBV4-2; j_call: TRBJ2-7; cdr3_aa: ASSPPGFGNEQY
clone_size: once; cdr3_length: 11; d_call: .; v_call: TRBV29-1; j_call: TRBJ2-7; cdr3_aa: SVARRLSYEQY
clone_size: .; cdr3_length: 12; d_call: .; v_call: TRBV11-2; j_call: TRBJ1-1; cdr3_aa: ASSLGGGETEAF
clone_size: .; cdr3_length: 12; d_call: TRBD1; v_call: TRBV6-1; j_call: TRBJ2-1; cdr3_aa: ASSPGQGPNEQF
clone_size: once; cdr3_length: 11; d_call: .; v_call: TRBV2; j_call: TRBJ2-5; cdr3_aa: ASTNRAGETQY
clone_size: .; cdr3_length: 10; d_call: .; v_call: TRBV5-1; j_call: TRBJ2-3; cdr3_aa: ASSSSTDTQY
clone_size: few; cdr3_length: 14; d_call: .; v_call: TRBV5-6; j_call: TRBJ1-1; cdr3_aa: ASSLEVNFPNTEAF
clone_size: once; cdr3_length: 13; d_call: TRBD2; v_call: TRBV5-4; j_call: TRBJ2-7; cdr3_aa: ASSSPGLAGYEQY
clone_size: .; cdr3_length: 11; d_call: .; v_call: TRBV6-5; j_call: TRBJ2-1; cdr3_aa: ASSYQLAHEQF
clone_size: .; cdr3_length: 12; d_call: .; v_call: TRBV9; j_call: TRBJ2-5; cdr3_aa: ASSSGTYSETQY
clone_size: .; cdr3_length: 12; d_call: .; v_call: TRBV2; j_call: TRBJ1-2; cdr3_aa: ASSEITGRYGYT
clone_size: .; cdr3_length: 13; d_call: .; v_call: TRBV2; j_call: TRBJ1-1; cdr3_aa: ASSEQGSVNTEAF
clone_size: .; cdr3_length: 11; d_call: .; v_call: TRBV7-9; j_call: TRBJ2-7; cdr3_aa: ASSLGVTYEQY
clone_size: once; cdr3_length: 12; d_call: .; v_call: TRBV7-9; j_call: TRBJ1-5; cdr3_aa: ASSGTYSNQPQH
clone_size: once; cdr3_length: 14; d_call: .; v_call: TRBV11-2; j_call: TRBJ2-7; cdr3_aa: ASSPGGLAYYEEQY
clone_size: .; cdr3_length: 15; d_call: .; v_call: TRBV4-1; j_call: TRBJ2-7; cdr3_aa: ASSQGTRQTSSYEQY
clone_size: .; cdr3_length: 10; d_call: .; v_call: TRBV10-1; j_call: TRBJ1-5; cdr3_aa: ASSQSNQPQH
clone_size: .; cdr3_length: 14; d_call: TRBD2; v_call: TRBV5-4; j_call: TRBJ2-2; cdr3_aa: ASSLESGRNTGELF
clone_size: .; cdr3_length: 13; d_call: .; v_call: TRBV6-5; j_call: TRBJ1-2; cdr3_aa: ASSYSVQGGYGYT
clone_size: .; cdr3_length: 12; d_call: TRBD1; v_call: TRBV5-1; j_call: TRBJ1-3; cdr3_aa: ASRPGQGRNTIY
clone_size: .; cdr3_length: 14; d_call: TRBD1; v_call: TRBV6-1; j_call: TRBJ1-4; cdr3_aa: ASSGQGAYWDEKLF
clone_size: .; cdr3_length: 12; d_call: TRBD2; v_call: TRBV28; j_call: TRBJ2-5; cdr3_aa: ASSSGSGGLTQY
clone_size: .; cdr3_length: 15; d_call: TRBD2; v_call: TRBV11-3; j_call: TRBJ2-1; cdr3_aa: ASSSGLAGGRWNEQF
clone_size: .; cdr3_length: 10; d_call: .; v_call: TRBV6-1; j_call: TRBJ2-5; cdr3_aa: ASSPLQETQY
clone_size: .; cdr3_length: 12; d_call: .; v_call: TRBV18; j_call: TRBJ1-4; cdr3_aa: ASSPTTLVEKLF
clone_size: .; cdr3_length: 13; d_call: TRBD2; v_call: TRBV28; j_call: TRBJ2-5; cdr3_aa: ASSRERAGGETQY
clone_size: .; cdr3_length: 14; d_call: TRBD2; v_call: TRBV30; j_call: TRBJ2-6; cdr3_aa: AWIAGGSAGANVLT
clone_size: .; cdr3_length: 12; d_call: .; v_call: TRBV2; j_call: TRBJ2-6; cdr3_aa: ATGGYSGANVLT
clone_size: .; cdr3_length: 15; d_call: .; v_call: TRBV28; j_call: TRBJ2-3; cdr3_aa: ASSVLGLTVRADTQY